The clone carrying this T cell receptor (beta chain) was seen a few times. Its cognate antigen is unknown. The data belong to a study of cytomegalovirus exposure and HLA in healthy donors. PCR involved 60 Vbeta and 13 Jbeta primers. Clones were read by immunoSEQ multiplex PCR, and TCRdb kept only the in-frame ones, dropping some. The data show under 100,000 clones, roughly 61% seen once. CDR3 length: 14 residues. The germline V gene encodes CDR1 LNHDA and CDR2 SQIVND (reference sequence). V lost 5 bases to trimming and J lost 0 bases, with 10 bases between them. Whole-study findings and limits: Researchers reported that a few CMV-associated chains were confirmed in vitro as CMV antigen-specific. Sequences of the TCR beta chain were said to predict the HLA-A and HLA-B alleles of most subjects accurately. Some V segments (TRBV6-2 and TRBV6-3 among them) were excluded as indistinguishable.

The receptor was isolated from a middle-aged woman in good health and CMV-seropositive. V usage is TRBV19 and J usage is TRBJ1-1; no reliable D call. Sequencing was carried out using PBMCs. The CDR3, as DNA: TGTGCCAGTAGTCCCGCGGGCCTGAACACTGAAGCTTTCTTT. This gives the protein CASSPAGLNTEAFF. Looking up the rest from reference TRBV19 and TRBJ1-1 gives the full variable domain: DGGITQSPKYLFRKEGQNVTLSCEQNLNHDAMYWYRQDPGQGLRLIYYSQIVNDFQKGDIAEGYSVSREKKESFPLTVTSAQKNPTAFYLCASSPAGLNTEAFFGQGTRLTVV.